This T cell receptor beta chain was profiled in a study of T-cell memory formation after mild COVID-19. Constant-segment primers served in 5'RACE that generated TCR alpha and TCR beta cDNA libraries bearing sample barcodes and UMIs. MiXCR, run by TCRdb on the 5' RACE reads, gives a single entry per CDR3 protein. Found here are 100,000 to 120,000 distinct CDR3 sequences, approximately 21% of them singletons; the top ten hold roughly 37%. The CDR3 loop spans 14 amino acids. The germline V gene has CDR1 MGHRA and CDR2 YSYEKL. Trimming removed 1 base from V and 0 bases from J, with 6 bases in between. The sample holds a few counts of this clonotype. What it recognizes is unknown. Study-level points and caveats: Later expanders leaned toward CD4+, whereas clones contracting from day 15 to 85 were balanced CD4/CD8. Within pre-infection memory, some responding clones were found, suggesting cross-reactive memory joined.

The sequence was collected from a man younger than 30 who had mild COVID-19 (a few samples of this study predate the infection). Cell type and time point are not known. Material for sequencing was PBMCs or a T cell subset sorted from them (not recorded which). The J gene is TRBJ1-1, the V gene TRBV4-1, with D tentatively TRBD1 (5 bases). This chain's CDR3 is CASSQARVNTEAFF. DNA for the CDR3: TGCGCCAGCAGCCAAGCCAGGGTGAACACTGAAGCTTTCTTT.